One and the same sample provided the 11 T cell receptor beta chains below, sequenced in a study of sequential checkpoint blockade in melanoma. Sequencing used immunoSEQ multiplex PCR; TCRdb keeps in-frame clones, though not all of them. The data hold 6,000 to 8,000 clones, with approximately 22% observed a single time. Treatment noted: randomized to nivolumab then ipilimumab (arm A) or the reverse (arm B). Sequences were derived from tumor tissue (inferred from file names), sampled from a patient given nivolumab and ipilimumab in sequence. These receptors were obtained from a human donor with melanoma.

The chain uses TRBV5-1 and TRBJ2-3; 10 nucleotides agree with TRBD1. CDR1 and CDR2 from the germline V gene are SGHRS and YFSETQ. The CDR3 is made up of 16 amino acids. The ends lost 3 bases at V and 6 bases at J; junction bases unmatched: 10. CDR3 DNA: TGCGCCAGCAGCTCTTGGACAGGGGGGTTGGGGGATACGCAGTATTTT. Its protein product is CASSSWTGGLGDTQYF.

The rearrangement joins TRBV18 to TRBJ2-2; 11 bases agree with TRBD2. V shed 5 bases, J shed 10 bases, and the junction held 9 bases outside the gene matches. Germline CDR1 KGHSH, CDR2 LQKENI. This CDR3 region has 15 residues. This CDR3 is CASSATSGDTEELFF. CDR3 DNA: TGTGCCAGCTCAGCGACTAGCGGGGATACGGAGGAGCTGTTTTTT.

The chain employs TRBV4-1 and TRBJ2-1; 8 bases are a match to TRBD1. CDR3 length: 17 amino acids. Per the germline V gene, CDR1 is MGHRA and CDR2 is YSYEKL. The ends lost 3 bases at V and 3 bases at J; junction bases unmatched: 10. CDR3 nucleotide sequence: TGCGCCAGCAGCCACGTGGGTCGACAGGGGTTCTACAATGAGCAGTTCTTC. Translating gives CASSHVGRQGFYNEQFF.

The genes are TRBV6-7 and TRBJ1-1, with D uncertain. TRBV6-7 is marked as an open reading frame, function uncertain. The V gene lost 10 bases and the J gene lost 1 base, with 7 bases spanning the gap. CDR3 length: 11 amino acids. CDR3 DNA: TGTGCCACCCTCGAGAACACTGAAGCTTTCTTT. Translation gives CATLENTEAFF.

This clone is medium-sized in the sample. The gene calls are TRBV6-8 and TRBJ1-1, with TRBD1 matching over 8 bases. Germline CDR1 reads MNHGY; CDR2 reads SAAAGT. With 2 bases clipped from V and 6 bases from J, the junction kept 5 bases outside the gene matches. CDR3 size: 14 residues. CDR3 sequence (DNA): TGTGCCAGCAGTTACGAATTCAGGGGGCCTGAAGCTTTCTTT. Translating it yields CASSYEFRGPEAFF.

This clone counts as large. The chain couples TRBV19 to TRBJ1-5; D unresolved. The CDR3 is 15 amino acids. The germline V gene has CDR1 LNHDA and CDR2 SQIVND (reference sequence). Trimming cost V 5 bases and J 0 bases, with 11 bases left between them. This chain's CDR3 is CASSLLLGSNQPQHF. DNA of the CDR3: TGTGCCAGTAGTCTACTCTTGGGTAGCAATCAGCCCCAGCATTTT.

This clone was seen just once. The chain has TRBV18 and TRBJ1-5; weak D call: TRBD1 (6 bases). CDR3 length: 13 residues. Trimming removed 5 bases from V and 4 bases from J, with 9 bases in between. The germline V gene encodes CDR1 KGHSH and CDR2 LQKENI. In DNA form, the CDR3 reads TGTGCCAGCTCATCGGACAGTAATCAGCCCCAGCATTTT. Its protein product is CASSSDSNQPQHF.

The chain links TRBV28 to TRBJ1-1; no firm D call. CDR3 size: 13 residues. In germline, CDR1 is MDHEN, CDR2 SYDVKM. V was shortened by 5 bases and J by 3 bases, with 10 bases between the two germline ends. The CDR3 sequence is CASSTAGHTEAFF. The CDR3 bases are TGTGCCAGCAGTACGGCGGGCCACACTGAAGCTTTCTTT.

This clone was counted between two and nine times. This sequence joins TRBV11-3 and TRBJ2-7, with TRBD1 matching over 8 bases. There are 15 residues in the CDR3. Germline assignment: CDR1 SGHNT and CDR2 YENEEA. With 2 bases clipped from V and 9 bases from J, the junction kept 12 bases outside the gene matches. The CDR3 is CASSLPTGGRRRQYF. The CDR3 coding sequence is TGTGCCAGCAGCTTACCCACAGGGGGAAGGCGGAGGCAGTACTTC.

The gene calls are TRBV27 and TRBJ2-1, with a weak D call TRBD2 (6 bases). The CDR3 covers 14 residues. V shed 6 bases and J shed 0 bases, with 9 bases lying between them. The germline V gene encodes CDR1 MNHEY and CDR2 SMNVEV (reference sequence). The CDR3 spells CASSGGGSYNEQFF. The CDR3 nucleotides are TGTGCCAGCAGCGGGGGAGGCTCCTACAATGAGCAGTTCTTC.

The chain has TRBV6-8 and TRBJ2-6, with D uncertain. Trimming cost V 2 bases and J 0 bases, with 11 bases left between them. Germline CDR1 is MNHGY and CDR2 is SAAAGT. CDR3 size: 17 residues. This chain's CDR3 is CASSYLDWRSGANVLTF. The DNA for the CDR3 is TGTGCCAGCAGTTACCTCGACTGGCGCTCTGGGGCCAACGTCCTGACTTTC.